Below are 29 T cell receptor beta chains sequenced from a single sample in a study of CD8 T cells in Susac syndrome (dated by TCRdb to between 2018 and 2021). Receptor libraries were prepared by the immunoSEQ multiplex PCR assay. RNA was extracted with the RNeasy kit and 0.5 to 1 ug was reverse transcribed using random hexamers. The public reads were reprocessed in TCRdb via fastp at Q25 and MiXCR, keeping in-frame beta chains. Every distinct CDR3 protein forms one entry, paired with its most common genes and DNA. Recorded for this sample are around 46,000 distinct CDR3 sequences; over 90% of them occurred a single time. Roughly 0.4% of the sample is taken by the ten largest. Source material: CD8+ T cells from PBMCs. The receptors originated from a human donor in good health.

Here the CDR3 reads CASSLWDRGDEQYF. The CDR3 coding sequence is TGCGCCAGCAGCTTGTGGGACAGGGGTGACGAGCAGTACTTC. The rearrangement links TRBV5-1 to TRBJ2-7; 10 bases fit TRBD1. Germline CDR1 and CDR2: SGHRS and YFSETQ. V shed 1 base and J 5 bases; nucleotides not matched to a gene: 3. CDR3 length: 14 residues. Combining the CDR3 with reference TRBV5-1 and TRBJ2-7 gives the whole variable domain KAGVTQTPRYLIKTRGQQVTLSCSPISGHRSVSWYQQTPGQGLQFLFEYFSETQRNKGNFPGRFSGRQFSNSRSEMNVSTLELGDSALYLCASSLWDRGDEQYFGPGTRLTVT.

The chain carries TRBV14 and TRBJ2-5; 9 bases match TRBD1. There are 15 residues in the CDR3. The V gene's germline CDR1 is SGHDN and CDR2 FVKESK. Trimming removed 6 bases from V and 3 bases from J; junction bases left unmatched: 8. CDR3 protein: CASSRYRTGEETQYF. The CDR3 DNA reads as TGTGCCAGCAGTCGATACCGGACAGGGGAAGAGACCCAGTACTTC.

V gene TRBV9 combines with J gene TRBJ2-3; no clear D. The length of the CDR3 is 15 residues. The V end was cut by 4 bases, the J end by 2 bases, with 14 bases between. Germline V gene data show CDR1 as SGDLS and CDR2 as YYNGEE. The DNA of the CDR3 is TGTGCCAGCAGCTCCCGACCAGACTTCACAGATACGCAGTATTTT. Protein product: CASSSRPDFTDTQYF. Full variable domain (missing parts from reference TRBV9 and TRBJ2-3): DSGVTQTPKHLITATGQRVTLRCSPRSGDLSVYWYQQSLDQGLQFLIQYYNGEERAKGNILERFSAQQFPDLHSELNLSSLELGDSALYFCASSSRPDFTDTQYFGPGTRLTVL.

V is TRBV6-1 and J is TRBJ2-2; 12 bases map to TRBD2. The ends lost 6 bases at V and 6 bases at J; junction bases unmatched: 11. Germline CDR1 and CDR2: MNHNS and SASEGT. CDR3 size: 17 residues. The CDR3, as DNA: TGTGCCAGCAGAAATAGACTAGCGGGAGCGGGAGCCGGGGAGCTGTTTTTT. Translated, it gives CASRNRLAGAGAGELFF.

The genes are TRBV3-1 and TRBJ2-1; D uncertain. The CDR3 length is 17 residues. CDR1 is LGHDT and CDR2 is YNNKEL in the germline V gene (reference sequence). Between the trimmed V and J ends, which lost 2 bases and 6 bases, there was a span of 20 bases. This chain's CDR3 is CASSQSRRGTQSNEQFF. The CDR3 region has the DNA TGTGCCAGCAGCCAAAGCCGTAGAGGCACCCAATCCAATGAGCAGTTCTTC.

The chain uses TRBV19 and TRBJ1-4; 7 bases align to TRBD1. This CDR3 is 15 amino acids long. CDR1 LNHDA and CDR2 SQIVND come from the germline V gene (reference sequence). The V segment lost 4 bases and the J segment 3 bases; nucleotides outside the gene matches: 5. The CDR3 spells CASSTRDSSNEKLFF. As DNA, the CDR3 is TGTGCCAGTAGTACCCGGGACAGTTCTAATGAAAAACTGTTTTTT.

The J gene is TRBJ2-2, the V gene TRBV4-3; D uncertain. V shed 0 bases and J shed 1 base, with 9 bases lying between them. The CDR3 runs to 16 residues. Per the germline V gene, CDR1 is LGHNA and CDR2 is YSLEER. CDR3 amino acids: CASSQDLLRNTGELFF. The CDR3 DNA reads as TGCGCCAGCAGCCAAGATCTTCTACGGAACACCGGGGAGCTGTTTTTT.

The rearrangement joins TRBV21-1 to TRBJ1-4; TRBD1 is the table's D call, not checked against the DNA. TRBV21-1 is recorded as a pseudogene. This CDR3 is 18 amino acids long. The CDR3 region is CASSKARILGRKNEKLFF. The CDR3, as DNA: TGTGCCAGCAGCAAAGCCAGAATTCTGGGACGGAAAAATGAAAAACTGTTTTTT.

This clonotype was seen a single time. The rearrangement links TRBV7-8 to TRBJ2-3, with no clear D. There are 14 residues in the CDR3. V was pared by 5 bases and J by 3 bases, with 12 bases between. CDR1 and CDR2 from the germline V gene are SGHVS and FQNEAQ. CDR3 nucleotide sequence: TGTGCCAGCAGCCCACTTCTGGGGACAGATACGCAGTATTTT. Its protein product is CASSPLLGTDTQYF.

V is TRBV10-2 and J is TRBJ2-7; no reliable D call. The V gene's germline CDR1 is WSHSY and CDR2 SAAADI. Trimming took off 2 bases at V and 2 bases at J, with 7 bases between the two ends. This CDR3 has 13 residues. This CDR3 reads CASSEGVTYEQYF. The DNA of the CDR3 is TGCGCCAGCAGTGAGGGGGTAACCTACGAGCAGTACTTC.

V is TRBV20-1 and J is TRBJ2-1; 11 bases align to TRBD2. From germline, CDR1 is DFQATT and CDR2 SNEGSKA (reference sequence). Trimming removed 6 bases from V and 4 bases from J; junction bases left unmatched: 5. CDR3 length: 14 residues. As DNA, the CDR3 is TGCAGTGCCAAGGGACTAGCGGATTACAATGAGCAGTTCTTC. Its protein product is CSAKGLADYNEQFF.

The rearrangement uses TRBV3-1 and TRBJ1-1; D unresolved. The CDR3 runs to 12 residues. V was trimmed by 3 bases and J by 4 bases, leaving 6 bases between them. Germline CDR1 reads LGHDT; CDR2 reads YNNKEL (reference sequence). The CDR3 here is CASSQGRTEAFF. The CDR3 DNA follows: TGTGCCAGCAGCCAGGGTCGCACTGAAGCTTTCTTT.

A single count supports this clonotype. This chain connects TRBV6-1 to TRBJ1-1, with D tentatively TRBD1 (5 bases). The CDR3 length is 17 residues. Germline V gives CDR1 MNHNS, CDR2 SASEGT. The V end lost 7 bases, the J end lost 0 bases, and 21 bases lay between the germline ends. CDR3 coding DNA: TGTGCCAGCAACGACATTCGGGTTAGAGGGGTGAACACTGAAGCTTTCTTT. Encoded protein: CASNDIRVRGVNTEAFF.

The V call is TRBV12-3 or TRBV12-4, the J call TRBJ1-4, with D possibly matching TRBD1 (5 bases). The V and J ends lost 6 bases and 5 bases respectively, with 19 bases between them. The CDR3 extends over 16 amino acids. The CDR3 spells CASSRGREAWNEKLFF. CDR3 sequence (DNA): TGTGCCAGCAGCCGTGGCAGGGAGGCATGGAATGAAAAACTGTTTTTT.

The chain carries TRBV7-8 and TRBJ1-1, with 7 positions matching TRBD1. Looked up from germline, CDR1 is SGHVS and CDR2 is FQNEAQ. This CDR3 has 14 residues. The trim removed 6 bases at V and 4 bases at J, leaving 8 bases unmatched. DNA for the CDR3: TGTGCCAGCAGAACGACAGGGATCAGCACTGAAGCTTTCTTT. Translated, it gives CASRTTGISTEAFF.

The genes are TRBV13 and TRBJ2-3; 9 nucleotides match TRBD1. Trimming at V came to 4 bases and at J to 1 base, leaving 6 bases not matched to a gene. The CDR3 runs 16 residues. CDR1 is PRHDT, CDR2 FYEKMQ, per germline (reference sequence). The CDR3 here is CASSSLDRGRTDTQYF. The CDR3, as DNA: TGTGCCAGCAGCTCACTGGACAGGGGCCGCACAGATACGCAGTATTTT. Full variable domain (rest looked up from reference TRBV13 and TRBJ2-3): AAGVIQSPRHLIKEKRETATLKCYPIPRHDTVYWYQQGPGQDPQFLISFYEKMQSDKGSIPDRFSAQQFSDYHSELNMSSLELGDSALYFCASSSLDRGRTDTQYFGPGTRLTVL.

This sequence joins TRBV7-7 and TRBJ2-1; TRBD1 aligns across 9 bases. Losses at the gene ends were 5 bases for V and 7 bases for J; bases not matched to a gene: 6. The CDR3 length is 14 residues. Germline loops: CDR1 SSHAT, CDR2 FNYEAQ (reference sequence). CDR3 sequence reads: CASSPGQGLNEQFF. The CDR3 nucleotides are TGTGCCAGCAGCCCGGGACAGGGATTGAATGAGCAGTTCTTC.

The chain employs TRBV5-4 and TRBJ2-4; unclear D gene. CDR1 SGHNT and CDR2 YYREEE come from the germline V gene (reference sequence). Between the trimmed V and J ends, which lost 4 bases and 5 bases, there was a span of 16 bases. The CDR3 loop spans 15 amino acids. The CDR3 nucleotides read TGTGCCAGCAGCCCCGGAGACACTTCCCAAAACATTCAGTACTTC. This sequence encodes CASSPGDTSQNIQYF.

The rearrangement links TRBV6-5 to TRBJ2-7, with a weak D call TRBD1 (5 bases). CDR1 and CDR2 (germline): MNHEY, SVGAGI. V gave up 2 bases and J gave up 2 bases, with 7 bases separating them. This CDR3 has 13 amino acids. In DNA form, the CDR3 reads TGTGCCAGCAGTTACGAGACAGCCTACGAGCAGTACTTC. Amino acids: CASSYETAYEQYF.

This clonotype was observed a single time. The chain recombines TRBV5-6 with TRBJ2-3; maybe TRBD1 (6 bases). Germline CDR1 is SGHDT and CDR2 is YYEEEE. There are 12 residues in the CDR3. Trimming took 0 bases from V and 11 from J, leaving 10 bases between them. The CDR3 here is CASSLEQGKQYF. In nucleotides, the CDR3 is TGTGCCAGCAGCTTGGAGCAGGGGAAGCAGTATTTT.

The chain has TRBV15 and TRBJ2-1; 9 positions match TRBD2. The CDR3 consists of 17 residues. Germline values: CDR1 LNHNV, CDR2 YYDKDF (reference sequence). The junction had 7 bases not matched to a gene; V was cut back by 0 bases and J by 4 bases. The CDR3 DNA reads as TGTGCCACCAGCAGAGATGGTAGCGGGAGAGGTTACAATGAGCAGTTCTTC. Amino acid sequence: CATSRDGSGRGYNEQFF.

This clonotype was counted once. The chain couples TRBV27 to TRBJ2-1; no clear D gene. V lost 5 bases and J 9 bases, leaving 11 bases between the germline ends. The CDR3 covers 12 residues. In germline, CDR1 is MNHEY, CDR2 SMNVEV (reference sequence). CDR3: CASSPLSGEQFF. The CDR3, as DNA: TGTGCCAGCAGTCCCTTGTCCGGTGAGCAGTTCTTC.

The CDR3 DNA reads TGTGCCAGCAGCTTAGGGACAGGAGGGGTCTATGGCTACACCTTC. It translates to CASSLGTGGVYGYTF. This rearrangement joins TRBV7-8 to TRBJ1-2; 7 positions match TRBD1. V shed 1 base and J 4 bases; nucleotides not matched to a gene: 6. This CDR3 has 15 residues. The germline V gene encodes CDR1 SGHVS and CDR2 FQNEAQ.

This clonotype was counted a single time. DNA for the CDR3: TGTGCCAGCAGTCGATGGGTGCGTTACACAGATACGCAGTATTTT. Translating gives CASSRWVRYTDTQYF. The chain has TRBV7-2 and TRBJ2-3; D uncertain. V dropped 6 bases and J dropped 2 bases, with 15 bases sitting between them. The CDR3 length is 15 residues. CDR1 and CDR2 from the germline V gene are SGHTA and FQGNSA.

The V gene is TRBV27, the J gene TRBJ2-1; maybe TRBD2 (5 bases). Germline-derived CDR1 and CDR2 are MNHEY and SMNVEV (reference sequence). CDR3 length: 11 residues. V was clipped by 7 bases and J by 7 bases, with 8 bases between them. The CDR3 here is CASTSGNEQFF. CDR3 DNA sequence: TGTGCCAGCACAAGCGGAAATGAGCAGTTCTTC.

The chain joins TRBV20-1 to TRBJ2-1; 12 bases agree with TRBD2. CDR1 and CDR2 (germline): DFQATT, SNEGSKA (reference sequence). V lost 0 bases and J lost 8; bases outside the gene matches: 11. The CDR3 contains 17 residues. The DNA of the CDR3 is TGCAGTGCTAGAGACACCACCCACGGACTAGCGGGGTATGAGCAGTTCTTC. It encodes CSARDTTHGLAGYEQFF.

This clonotype was detected once. The chain links TRBV29-1 to TRBJ1-2; D ambiguous. The CDR3 has 14 residues. Germline CDR1 reads SQVTM; CDR2 reads ANQGSEA. Trimming pared 4 bases from V and 1 base from J, leaving 13 bases between. The CDR3 sequence: CSVVGQTLNYGYTF. The CDR3 DNA reads TGCAGCGTTGTAGGGCAGACCCTTAACTATGGCTACACCTTC.

This rearrangement joins TRBV27 to TRBJ1-5; D remains unclear. Trimming took 2 bases from V and 4 from J, leaving 9 bases between them. This CDR3 contains 14 residues. Germline V gene lookup returns CDR1 MNHEY and CDR2 SMNVEV (reference sequence). The CDR3 coding sequence is TGTGCCAGCAGTTTAGCGTTAAATAATCAGCCCCAGCATTTT. Translated, it gives CASSLALNNQPQHF.

V is TRBV6-6 and J is TRBJ1-1; 7 nucleotides agree with TRBD1. V shed 5 bases and J 5 bases; nucleotides not matched to a gene: 8. The germline V gene encodes CDR1 MNHNY and CDR2 SVGAGI (reference sequence). This CDR3 is 14 amino acids long. The CDR3 spells CASSVHRGWTEAFF. In DNA, the CDR3 is TGTGCCAGCAGTGTCCACAGGGGATGGACTGAAGCTTTCTTT.